The next 9 T cell receptor beta chains were all read from a single sample in a study of tumor and adjacent non-tumor tissue in lung cancer. A modified ARM-PCR protocol with three rounds of nested PCR amplified TCRbeta. TCRdb passed the multiplex PCR reads through MiXCR, listing each CDR3 protein once. Here the sample spans 90,000 to 120,000 distinct CDR3 sequences, 65% being singletons. RNA was extracted from bulk tissue without any cell sorting. The normal lung tissue was taken more than 3 cm from the tumor edge. Sequencing input: distant non-tumor lung tissue. These receptors all stem from a young man with non-small cell lung cancer.

This clonotype came up many times. This may be a read error, as it is one base from a much larger clone. The V gene is TRBV11-2, the J gene TRBJ2-7; D not resolved. This CDR3 contains 15 residues. Germline V gives CDR1 SGHAT, CDR2 FQNNGV. The CDR3 is CAGSLDQLIGLSASF. The CDR3 nucleotides read TGTGCCGGCAGCTTAGATCAGCTGATAGGGCTGTCCGCCTCCTTC.

This clonotype occurred many times. The gene calls are TRBV6-5 and TRBJ2-7; D is undetermined. Germline V gives CDR1 MNHEY, CDR2 SVGAGI. The CDR3 extends over 14 amino acids. Trimming took off 3 bases at V and 5 bases at J, with 14 bases between the two ends. CDR3 DNA sequence: TGTGCCAGCAGTTATGAAAGAGGATGGAACGAGCAGTACTTC. This sequence encodes CASSYERGWNEQYF.

As concerns this clonotype: A read error is possible here, since a much larger clone lies one base away. J is TRBJ2-1 and V is TRBV5-6, with D maybe TRBD2 (6 bases). The length of the CDR3 is 15 residues. Germline CDR1 is SGHDT and CDR2 is YYEEEE. The CDR3 region has the DNA TGTGTCAGCAGCCTGGGACTCGGCTCCTACAATGAGCAGTTCTTC. Translating it yields CVSSLGLGSYNEQFF.

There are many counts of this clonotype. The chain combines TRBV20-1 with TRBJ1-4; no firm D call. V lost 0 bases to trimming and J lost 7 bases, with 6 bases between them. The CDR3 covers 12 residues. Germline V gene sequence: CDR1 DFQATT, CDR2 SNEGSKA (reference sequence). The CDR3 DNA is TGCAGTGCTAGAGAGCAAGGTGAAAAACTGTTTTTT. It specifies CSAREQGEKLFF.

This chain joins TRBV6-1 and TRBJ1-5; a possible D gene is TRBD1 (6 bases). The CDR3 runs 15 residues. V was clipped by 10 bases and J by 5 bases, with 21 bases between them. Looked up from germline, CDR1 is MNHNS and CDR2 is SASEGT. The DNA for the CDR3 is TGTGCCAACATCCTCGGGACACAATGGGATCAGCCCCAGCATTTT. Its translation is CANILGTQWDQPQHF.

On this clonotype: The CDR3 end shows no conserved phenylalanine or tryptophan, and so a read error is likely. V is TRBV6-4 and J is TRBJ2-2; 7 bases map to TRBD2. The germline CDR1 and CDR2 sequences are MRHNA and SNTAGT. The CDR3 spans 14 residues. Germline trimming cut 2 bases from V and 4 bases from J; bases unmatched to any gene: 1. The CDR3 DNA is TGTGCCAGCAGTGACCCGGGGGGCACCGGGGAGCTGTTTTCT. Its protein is CASSDPGGTGELFS.

The count of this clonotype is one. Given a much more abundant clone one base away, this may be a read error. V is TRBV2 and J is TRBJ2-2; the match to TRBD2 covers 11 bases. Germline CDR1 and CDR2: SNHLY and FYNNEI. The ends lost 6 bases at V and 2 bases at J; junction bases unmatched: 8. The CDR3 consists of 17 residues. DNA for the CDR3: TGTGCCAGCAGCCAGGGACTAGCGGCACTCAACACCGGGGAGCTGTTTTTT. It yields the protein CASSQGLAALNTGELFF.

This clonotype was counted many times. The CDR3 spells CASSDVVAGFTDTQYF. Written as DNA, the CDR3 is TGCGCCAGCAGCGACGTGGTAGCGGGTTTCACAGATACGCAGTATTTT. The rearrangement links TRBV5-1 to TRBJ2-3, with 7 bases matching TRBD2. The ends lost 4 bases at V and 2 bases at J; junction bases unmatched: 10. CDR1 and CDR2 from the germline V gene are SGHRS and YFSETQ. This CDR3 has 16 residues.

Only a few counts were recorded for this clonotype. Just one base apart from a much larger clone, this may be a read error. This sequence joins TRBV20-1 and TRBJ2-3, with 11 positions matching TRBD2. J gave up 11 bases and V 7 bases, and 8 bases lay outside the gene matches. This CDR3 is 12 amino acids long. Looked up from germline, CDR1 is DFQATT and CDR2 is SNEGSKA (reference sequence). CDR3 in DNA: TGCAGTGGGAATAGCGGGGGGGGTATGCAGTATTTT. Its protein product is CSGNSGGGMQYF.